A single sample gave rise to the 18 T cell receptor beta chains below, sequenced in a study of tumor-infiltrating lymphocytes in localized non-small cell lung cancer. Sequencing used immunoSEQ multiplex PCR; TCRdb keeps in-frame clones, though not all of them. The sample holds roughly 7,200 clones; 61% are singletons and the top ten take more than 9%. Sequenced: lung tumor tissue. The source of these receptors is a human donor with non-small cell lung cancer.

The rearrangement joins TRBV28 to TRBJ2-1; D assignment may be TRBD1 or TRBD2 (5 bases each). The CDR3 sequence is 14 residues long. V lost 3 bases and J lost 4, with 10 bases in between. Per the germline V gene, CDR1 is MDHEN and CDR2 is SYDVKM. The CDR3: CASSFAREYNEQFF. The CDR3 DNA reads TGTGCCAGCAGTTTTGCCAGGGAGTACAATGAGCAGTTCTTC.

The chain joins TRBV2 to TRBJ1-1, with 7 bases fitting TRBD1. V trimming: 8 bases; J trimming: 5 bases; junction bases outside the gene matches: 8. Germline CDR1 is SNHLY and CDR2 is FYNNEI. The CDR3 is 13 residues long. The CDR3 DNA sequence: TGTGCCAGCTCTACAGGGGATGGGACTGAAGCTTTCTTT. Its translation: CASSTGDGTEAFF. Full variable domain (outside the CDR3, taken from reference TRBV2 and TRBJ1-1): EPEVTQTPSHQVTQMGQEVILRCVPISNHLYFYWYRQILGQKVEFLVSFYNNEISEKSEIFDDQFSVERPDGSNFTLKIRSTKLEDSAMYFCASSTGDGTEAFFGQGTRLTVV.

This clone has just a few counts. The V and J genes are TRBV27 and TRBJ1-4; D might be TRBD1 (5 bases). This CDR3 is 13 amino acids long. Per the germline V gene, CDR1 is MNHEY and CDR2 is SMNVEV (reference sequence). V was cut by 8 bases and J by 4 bases, with 11 bases left in between. The CDR3 reads CASADRFNEKLFF. The CDR3, as DNA: TGTGCCAGCGCCGACAGATTTAATGAAAAACTGTTTTTT. The complete variable domain, with remaining parts taken from reference TRBV27 and TRBJ1-4, reads EAQVTQNPRYLITVTGKKLTVTCSQNMNHEYMSWYRQDPGLGLRQIYYSMNVEVTDKGDVPEGYKVSRKEKRNFPLILESPSPNQTSLYFCASADRFNEKLFFGSGTQLSVL.

This clone was observed a few times. V and J are TRBV7-3 and TRBJ2-2; 15 bases are shared with TRBD2. The CDR3 runs to 17 residues. V lost 4 bases and J lost 6; bases outside the gene matches: 6. Germline V gene data show CDR1 as SGHTA and CDR2 as FQGTGA. The CDR3 sequence: CASSWTSGRDIPGELFF. CDR3 in DNA: TGTGCCAGCAGCTGGACTAGCGGGAGGGATATTCCCGGGGAGCTGTTTTTT.

This rearrangement joins TRBV7-2 to TRBJ2-7; tentative D call: TRBD2 (6 bases). The germline V gene encodes CDR1 SGHTA and CDR2 FQGNSA. V was shortened by 5 bases and J by 7 bases, with 18 bases between the two germline ends. This CDR3 has 14 residues. The CDR3: CASSAAGFRREQYF. The CDR3, as DNA: TGTGCCAGCAGCGCCGCGGGGTTCCGAAGAGAGCAGTACTTC.

Judged by abundance, this clone is medium-sized. The chain joins TRBV19 to TRBJ2-7, with 12 nucleotides matching TRBD2. The CDR3 length is 15 residues. Per the germline V gene, CDR1 is LNHDA and CDR2 is SQIVND (reference sequence). J lost 5 bases, V lost 6 bases, and 8 bases had no gene match. DNA for the CDR3: TGTGCCAGTAGCTCGACTAGCGGGAGCTTGGACGAGCAGTACTTC. This translates into CASSSTSGSLDEQYF.

The rearrangement joins TRBV28 to TRBJ2-1; either TRBD1 or TRBD2 may fit D (5 bases each). The CDR3 is 13 residues long. Per the germline V gene, CDR1 is MDHEN and CDR2 is SYDVKM. V was shortened by 6 bases and J by 6 bases, with 12 bases between the two germline ends. The CDR3 DNA sequence: TGTGCCAGCAGGGGGGACCCCCGCAATGAGCAGTTCTTC. Translation: CASRGDPRNEQFF.

V usage is TRBV7-7 and J usage is TRBJ2-2; 13 bases map to TRBD2. CDR1 SSHAT and CDR2 FNYEAQ come from the germline V gene (reference sequence). The trim removed 5 bases at V and 6 bases at J, leaving 3 bases unmatched. This CDR3 has 15 residues. CDR3 in DNA: TGTGCCAGCAGCCCCACTAGCGGGGGGGCCGGGGAGCTGTTTTTT. This gives the protein CASSPTSGGAGELFF.

The J gene is TRBJ1-2, the V gene TRBV28; possible D gene TRBD1, 6 bases. The CDR3 runs 15 residues. Germline lookup yields CDR1 MDHEN and CDR2 SYDVKM. V was trimmed by 4 bases and J by 5 bases, leaving 17 bases between them. CDR3 sequence reads: CASSSTGGGKYGYTF. The CDR3 DNA follows: TGTGCCAGCAGTTCCACGGGGGGGGGCAAGTATGGCTACACCTTC.

This chain joins TRBV6-5 and TRBJ2-7; a weak D match, TRBD2 (7 bases). The CDR3 has 11 residues. V was cut by 6 bases and J by 6 bases, with 9 bases left in between. Germline V gene lookup returns CDR1 MNHEY and CDR2 SVGAGI. Here the CDR3 reads CASRGGGEQYF. Here the CDR3 DNA reads TGTGCCAGCAGGGGAGGGGGCGAGCAGTACTTC.

The chain couples TRBV28 to TRBJ2-1, with D maybe TRBD2 (6 bases). The CDR3 has 14 residues. The V gene's germline CDR1 is MDHEN and CDR2 SYDVKM. V lost 3 bases to trimming and J lost 10 bases, with 16 bases between them. CDR3 DNA: TGTGCCAGCAGTTTCTCAACCGGGACTTCAGAGCAGTTCTTC. It specifies CASSFSTGTSEQFF. Based on the CDR3 plus reference TRBV28 and TRBJ2-1, the full variable domain is DVKVTQSSRYLVKRTGEKVFLECVQDMDHENMFWYRQDPGLGLRLIYFSYDVKMKEKGDIPEGYSVSREKKERFSLILESASTNQTSMYLCASSFSTGTSEQFFGPGTRLTVL.

The chain links TRBV6-4 to TRBJ1-2, with D unclear. The germline V gene has CDR1 MRHNA and CDR2 SNTAGT. The length of the CDR3 is 11 residues. The V end was cut by 6 bases, the J end by 3 bases, with 5 bases between. CDR3 loop: CASRADYGYTF. The CDR3, as DNA: TGTGCCAGCAGGGCGGACTATGGCTACACCTTC.

CDR3 sequence reads: CASSAPPAKNIQYF. For the CDR3, the DNA is TGTGCCAGCAGCGCGCCTCCAGCCAAAAACATTCAGTACTTC. The rearrangement uses TRBV7-2 and TRBJ2-4; D not certain. V gave up 5 bases and J gave up 0 bases, with 8 bases separating them. Germline CDR1 and CDR2: SGHTA and FQGNSA. The CDR3 is 14 amino acids.

The rearrangement joins TRBV6-6 to TRBJ2-2; the D gene is possibly TRBD2 (6 bases). This CDR3 is built from 14 residues. V was clipped by 6 bases and J by 4 bases, with 12 bases between them. Germline CDR1 reads MNHNY; CDR2 reads SVGAGI (reference sequence). The CDR3 here is CASRPGLITGELFF. The CDR3 DNA sequence: TGTGCCAGCAGACCGGGACTGATCACCGGGGAGCTGTTTTTT.

The chain joins TRBV19 to TRBJ2-1, with TRBD2 identical over 7 bases. With V trimmed by 7 bases and J by 2 bases, 8 bases remained unmatched. The germline V gene has CDR1 LNHDA and CDR2 SQIVND (reference sequence). The CDR3 totals 15 residues. Written as DNA, the CDR3 is TGTGCCAGTATGGCCAGCGGGATTCCCTACAATGAGCAGTTCTTC. This translates into CASMASGIPYNEQFF.

The J gene is TRBJ2-5, the V gene TRBV30; 7 nucleotides match TRBD1. J lost 7 bases, V lost 3 bases, and 8 bases had no gene match. There are 13 residues in the CDR3. CDR1 and CDR2 from the germline V gene are GTSNPN and SVGIG (reference sequence). CDR3 amino acids: CAWSPTGVATQYF. CDR3 in DNA: TGTGCCTGGAGCCCTACAGGGGTGGCGACCCAGTACTTC.

J is TRBJ2-5 and V is TRBV6-5, with D unclear. CDR3 length equals 13 residues. The V and J ends lost 2 bases and 3 bases respectively, with 7 bases between them. In germline, CDR1 is MNHEY, CDR2 SVGAGI. The CDR3, as DNA: TGTGCCAGCAGTTACCGGAAAAAAGAGACCCAGTACTTC. It codes for CASSYRKKETQYF.

This clone has a handful of counts. This sequence joins TRBV27 and TRBJ1-6; the D is unclear. V shed 7 bases and J shed 7 bases, with 14 bases lying between them. There are 14 residues in the CDR3. CDR1 and CDR2 from the germline V gene are MNHEY and SMNVEV (reference sequence). The CDR3 bases are TGTGCCAGCAACCGGGGAACGTGGAATTCACCCCTCCACTTT. Translation gives CASNRGTWNSPLHF.